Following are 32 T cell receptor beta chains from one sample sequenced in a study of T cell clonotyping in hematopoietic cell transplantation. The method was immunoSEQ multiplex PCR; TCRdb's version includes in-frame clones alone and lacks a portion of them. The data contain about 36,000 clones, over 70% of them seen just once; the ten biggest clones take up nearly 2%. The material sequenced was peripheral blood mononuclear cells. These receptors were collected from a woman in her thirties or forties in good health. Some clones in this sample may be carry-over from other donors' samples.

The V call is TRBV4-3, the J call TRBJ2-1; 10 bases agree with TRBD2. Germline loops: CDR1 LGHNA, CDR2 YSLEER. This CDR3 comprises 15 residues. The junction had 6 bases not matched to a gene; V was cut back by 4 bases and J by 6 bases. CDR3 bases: TGCGCCAGCAGCCTCCAGCGGGAGGGCGGCAATGAGCAGTTCTTC. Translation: CASSLQREGGNEQFF.

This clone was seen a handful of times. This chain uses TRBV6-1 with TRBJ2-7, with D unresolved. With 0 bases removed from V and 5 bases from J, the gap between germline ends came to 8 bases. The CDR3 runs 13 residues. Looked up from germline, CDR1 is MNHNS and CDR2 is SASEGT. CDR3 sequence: CASSEAGLNEQYF. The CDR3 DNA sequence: TGTGCCAGCAGTGAAGCAGGGCTAAACGAGCAGTACTTC.

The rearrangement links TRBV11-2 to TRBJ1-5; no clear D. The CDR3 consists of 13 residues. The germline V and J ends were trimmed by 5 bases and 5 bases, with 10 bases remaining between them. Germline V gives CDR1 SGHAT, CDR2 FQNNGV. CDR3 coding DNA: TGTGCCAGCAGCATTGGGAGGCATCAGCCCCAGCATTTT. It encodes CASSIGRHQPQHF.

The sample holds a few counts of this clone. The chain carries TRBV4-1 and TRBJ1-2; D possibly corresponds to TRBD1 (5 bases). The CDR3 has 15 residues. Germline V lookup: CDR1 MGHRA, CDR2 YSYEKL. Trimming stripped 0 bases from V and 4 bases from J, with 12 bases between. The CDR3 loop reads CASSQDQGVTYGYTF. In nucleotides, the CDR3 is TGCGCCAGCAGCCAAGATCAGGGCGTCACCTATGGCTACACCTTC.

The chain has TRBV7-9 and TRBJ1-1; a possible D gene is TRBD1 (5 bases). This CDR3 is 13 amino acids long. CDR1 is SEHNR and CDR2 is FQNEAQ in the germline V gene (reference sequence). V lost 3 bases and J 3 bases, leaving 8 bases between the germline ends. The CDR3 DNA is TGTGCCAGCAGCTTCGACAGTTACACTGAAGCTTTCTTT. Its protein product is CASSFDSYTEAFF.

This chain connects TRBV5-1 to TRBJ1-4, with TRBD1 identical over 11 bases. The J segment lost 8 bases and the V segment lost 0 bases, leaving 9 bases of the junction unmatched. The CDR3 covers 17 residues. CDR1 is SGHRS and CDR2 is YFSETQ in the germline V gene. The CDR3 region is CASSLDLPGQGGEKLFF. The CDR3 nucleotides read TGCGCCAGCAGCTTGGACCTTCCGGGACAGGGGGGCGAAAAACTGTTTTTT. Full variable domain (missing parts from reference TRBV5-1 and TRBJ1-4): KAGVTQTPRYLIKTRGQQVTLSCSPISGHRSVSWYQQTPGQGLQFLFEYFSETQRNKGNFPGRFSGRQFSNSRSEMNVSTLELGDSALYLCASSLDLPGQGGEKLFFGSGTQLSVL.

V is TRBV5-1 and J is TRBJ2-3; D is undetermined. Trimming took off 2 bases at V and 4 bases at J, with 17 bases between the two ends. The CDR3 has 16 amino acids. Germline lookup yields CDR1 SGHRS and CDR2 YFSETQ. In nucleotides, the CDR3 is TGCGCCAGCAGCTTTGGTTCTCCCGAGGCATCAGATACGCAGTATTTT. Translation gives CASSFGSPEASDTQYF.

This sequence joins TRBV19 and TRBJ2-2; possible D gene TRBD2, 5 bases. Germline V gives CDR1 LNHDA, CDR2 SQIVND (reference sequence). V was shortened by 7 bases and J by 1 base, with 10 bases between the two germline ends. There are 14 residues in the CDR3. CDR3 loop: CASTPDWNTGELFF. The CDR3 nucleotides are TGTGCCAGTACCCCGGACTGGAACACCGGGGAGCTGTTTTTT. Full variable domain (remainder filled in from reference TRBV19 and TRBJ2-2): DGGITQSPKYLFRKEGQNVTLSCEQNLNHDAMYWYRQDPGQGLRLIYYSQIVNDFQKGDIAEGYSVSREKKESFPLTVTSAQKNPTAFYLCASTPDWNTGELFFGEGSRLTVL.

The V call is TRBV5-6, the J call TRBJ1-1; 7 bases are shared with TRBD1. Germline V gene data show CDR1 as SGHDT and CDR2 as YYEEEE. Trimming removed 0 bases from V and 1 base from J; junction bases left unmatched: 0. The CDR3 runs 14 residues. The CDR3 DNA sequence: TGTGCCAGCAGCTTGGAGGGGGCGAACACTGAAGCTTTCTTT. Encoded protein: CASSLEGANTEAFF.

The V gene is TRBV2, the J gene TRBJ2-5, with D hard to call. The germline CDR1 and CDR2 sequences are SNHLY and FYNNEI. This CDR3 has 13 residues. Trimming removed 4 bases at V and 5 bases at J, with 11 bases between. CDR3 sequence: CASSVGTGETQYF. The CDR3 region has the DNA TGTGCCAGCAGTGTGGGAACCGGTGAGACCCAGTACTTC.

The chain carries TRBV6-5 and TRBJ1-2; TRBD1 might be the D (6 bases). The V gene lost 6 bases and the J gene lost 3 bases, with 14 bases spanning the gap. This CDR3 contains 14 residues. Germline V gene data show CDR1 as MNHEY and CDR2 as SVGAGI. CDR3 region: CASRSSGGDYGYTF. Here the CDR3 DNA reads TGTGCCAGCAGGTCATCCGGGGGCGACTATGGCTACACCTTC.

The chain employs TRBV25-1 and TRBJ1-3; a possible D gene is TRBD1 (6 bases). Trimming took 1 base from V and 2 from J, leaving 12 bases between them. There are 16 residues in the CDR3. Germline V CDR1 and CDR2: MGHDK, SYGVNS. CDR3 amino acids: CASSEFGGQTGNTIYF. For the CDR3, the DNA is TGTGCCAGCAGTGAATTCGGGGGGCAGACTGGAAACACCATATATTTT.

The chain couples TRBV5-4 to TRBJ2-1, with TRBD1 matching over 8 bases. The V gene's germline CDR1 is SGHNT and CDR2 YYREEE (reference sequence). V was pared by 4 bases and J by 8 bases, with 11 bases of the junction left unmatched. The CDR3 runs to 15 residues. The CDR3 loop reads CASSQGTGRADEQFF. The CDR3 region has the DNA TGTGCCAGCAGCCAAGGGACAGGCAGGGCGGATGAGCAGTTCTTC. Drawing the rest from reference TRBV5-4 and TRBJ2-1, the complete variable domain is ETGVTQSPTHLIKTRGQQVTLRCSSQSGHNTVSWYQQALGQGPQFIFQYYREEENGRGNFPPRFSGLQFPNYSSELNVNALELDDSALYLCASSQGTGRADEQFFGPGTRLTVL.

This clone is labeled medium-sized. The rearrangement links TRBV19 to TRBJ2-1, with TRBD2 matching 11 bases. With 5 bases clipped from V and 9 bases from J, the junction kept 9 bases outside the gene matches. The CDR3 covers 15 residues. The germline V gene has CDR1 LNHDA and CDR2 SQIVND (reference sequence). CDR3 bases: TGTGCCAGTAGTCTTACTAGCGGGAGTTTCGGTGAGCAGTTCTTC. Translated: CASSLTSGSFGEQFF.

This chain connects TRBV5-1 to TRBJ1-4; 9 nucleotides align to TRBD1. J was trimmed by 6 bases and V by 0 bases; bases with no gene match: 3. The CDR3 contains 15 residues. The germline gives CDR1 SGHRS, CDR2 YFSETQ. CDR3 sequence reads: CASSLGGQGHEKLFF. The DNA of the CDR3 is TGCGCCAGCAGCTTGGGGGGACAGGGCCATGAAAAACTGTTTTTT.

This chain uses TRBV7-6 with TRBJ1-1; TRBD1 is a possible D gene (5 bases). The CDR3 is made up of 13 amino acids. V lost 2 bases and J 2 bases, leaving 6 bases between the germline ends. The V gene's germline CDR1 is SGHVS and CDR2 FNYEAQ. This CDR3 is CASSLRGNTEAFF. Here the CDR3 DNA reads TGTGCCAGCAGCTTAAGGGGAAACACTGAAGCTTTCTTT. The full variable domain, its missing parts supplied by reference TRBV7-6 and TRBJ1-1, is GAGVSQSPRYKVTKRGQDVALRCDPISGHVSLYWYRQALGQGPEFLTYFNYEAQQDKSGLPNDRFSAERPEGSISTLTIQRTEQRDSAMYRCASSLRGNTEAFFGQGTRLTVV.

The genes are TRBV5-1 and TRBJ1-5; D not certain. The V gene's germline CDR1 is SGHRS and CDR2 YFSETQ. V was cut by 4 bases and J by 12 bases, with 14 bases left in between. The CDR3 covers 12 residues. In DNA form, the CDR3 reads TGCGCCAGCAGCATGCCTCGTGCGGGCCAGCATTTT. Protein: CASSMPRAGQHF.

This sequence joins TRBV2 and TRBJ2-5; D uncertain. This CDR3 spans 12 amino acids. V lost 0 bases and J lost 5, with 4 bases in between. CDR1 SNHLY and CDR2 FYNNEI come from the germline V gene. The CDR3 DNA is TGTGCCAGCAGTGAAGCGGGGGAGACCCAGTACTTC. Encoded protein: CASSEAGETQYF.

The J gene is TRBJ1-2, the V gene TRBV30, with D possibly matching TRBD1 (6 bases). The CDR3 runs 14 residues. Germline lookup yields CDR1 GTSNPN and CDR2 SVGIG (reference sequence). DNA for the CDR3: TGTTCCTTTGGGAACTTAACAGGGCTTAGGGGCTACACCTTC. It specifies CSFGNLTGLRGYTF.

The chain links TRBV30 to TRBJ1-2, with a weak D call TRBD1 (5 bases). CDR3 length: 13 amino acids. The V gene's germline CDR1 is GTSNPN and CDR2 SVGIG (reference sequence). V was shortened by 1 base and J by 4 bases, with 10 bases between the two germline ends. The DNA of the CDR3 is TGTGCCTGGAGTGGAGGGGCGGGCTATGGCTACACCTTC. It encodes CAWSGGAGYGYTF.

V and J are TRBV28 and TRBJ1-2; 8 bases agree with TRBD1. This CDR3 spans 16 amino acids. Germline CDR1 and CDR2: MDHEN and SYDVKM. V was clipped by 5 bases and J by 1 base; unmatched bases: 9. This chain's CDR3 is CASSPTGGPLNYGYTF. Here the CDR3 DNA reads TGTGCCAGCAGTCCCACAGGGGGGCCCCTTAACTATGGCTACACCTTC.

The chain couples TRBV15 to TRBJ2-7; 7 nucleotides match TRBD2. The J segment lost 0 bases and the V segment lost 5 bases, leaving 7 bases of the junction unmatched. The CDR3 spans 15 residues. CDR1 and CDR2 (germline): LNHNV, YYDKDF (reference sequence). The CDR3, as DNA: TGTGCCACCAGCCGAAGCGGGATGAGCTCCTACGAGCAGTACTTC. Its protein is CATSRSGMSSYEQYF.

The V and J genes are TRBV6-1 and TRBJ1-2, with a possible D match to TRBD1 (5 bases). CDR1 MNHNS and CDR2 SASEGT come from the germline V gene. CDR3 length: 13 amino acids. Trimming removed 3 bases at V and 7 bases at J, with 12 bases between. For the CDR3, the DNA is TGTGCCAGCAGTGATACAGGCTTGTCTGGCTACACCTTC. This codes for CASSDTGLSGYTF.

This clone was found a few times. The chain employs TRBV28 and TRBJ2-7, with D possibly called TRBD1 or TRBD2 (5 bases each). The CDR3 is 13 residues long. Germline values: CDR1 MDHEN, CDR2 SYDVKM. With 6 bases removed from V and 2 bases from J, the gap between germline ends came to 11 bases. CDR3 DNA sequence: TGTGCCAGCAGGAGCTGGGACGCCTACGAGCAGTACTTC. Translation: CASRSWDAYEQYF.

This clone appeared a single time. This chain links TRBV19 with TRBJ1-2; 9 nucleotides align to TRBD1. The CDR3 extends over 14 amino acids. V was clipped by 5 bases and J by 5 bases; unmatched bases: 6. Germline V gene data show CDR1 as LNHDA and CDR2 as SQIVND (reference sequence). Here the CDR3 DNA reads TGTGCCAGTAGTCGACAGGGGGTTGGGTATGGCTACACCTTC. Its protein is CASSRQGVGYGYTF.

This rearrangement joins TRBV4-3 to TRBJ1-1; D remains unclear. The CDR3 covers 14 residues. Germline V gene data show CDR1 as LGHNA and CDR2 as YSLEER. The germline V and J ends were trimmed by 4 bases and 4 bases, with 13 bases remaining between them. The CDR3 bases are TGCGCCAGCAGCCCTCAGGTCGGTAGCACTGAAGCTTTCTTT. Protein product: CASSPQVGSTEAFF.

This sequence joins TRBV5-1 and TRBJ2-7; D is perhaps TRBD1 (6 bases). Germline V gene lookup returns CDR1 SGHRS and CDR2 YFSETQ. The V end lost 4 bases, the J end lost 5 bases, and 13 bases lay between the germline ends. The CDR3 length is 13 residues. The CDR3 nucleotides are TGCGCCAGCAGCCCGGACAGTGGCAACGAGCAGTACTTC. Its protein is CASSPDSGNEQYF.

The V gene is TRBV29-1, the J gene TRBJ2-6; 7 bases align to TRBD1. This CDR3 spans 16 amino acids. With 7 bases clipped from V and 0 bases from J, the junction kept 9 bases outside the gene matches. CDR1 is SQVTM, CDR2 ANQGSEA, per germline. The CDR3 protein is CSDPGQISSGANVLTF. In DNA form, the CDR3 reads TGCAGCGATCCGGGACAGATTAGCTCTGGGGCCAACGTCCTGACTTTC.

CDR3 amino acids: CASSLEVQTVIGGYGYTF. Here the CDR3 DNA reads TGCGCCAGCAGCTTGGAAGTACAAACCGTGATCGGAGGCTATGGCTACACCTTC. The chain carries TRBV5-1 and TRBJ1-2, with D uncertain. Trimming took 0 bases from V and 4 from J, leaving 22 bases between them. The CDR3 contains 18 residues. Germline values: CDR1 SGHRS, CDR2 YFSETQ.

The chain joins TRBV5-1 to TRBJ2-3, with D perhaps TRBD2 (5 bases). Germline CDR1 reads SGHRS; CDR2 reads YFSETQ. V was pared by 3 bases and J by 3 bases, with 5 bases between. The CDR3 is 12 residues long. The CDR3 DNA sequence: TGCGCCAGCAGCTGGGAGACAGATACGCAGTATTTT. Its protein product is CASSWETDTQYF.

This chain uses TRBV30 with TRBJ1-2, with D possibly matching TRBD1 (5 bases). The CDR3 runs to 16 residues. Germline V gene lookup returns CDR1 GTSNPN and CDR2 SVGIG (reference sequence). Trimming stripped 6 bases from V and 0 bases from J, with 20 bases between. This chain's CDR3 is CACPAWGPSSNYGYTF. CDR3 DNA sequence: TGTGCCTGCCCAGCCTGGGGCCCGTCATCTAACTATGGCTACACCTTC.

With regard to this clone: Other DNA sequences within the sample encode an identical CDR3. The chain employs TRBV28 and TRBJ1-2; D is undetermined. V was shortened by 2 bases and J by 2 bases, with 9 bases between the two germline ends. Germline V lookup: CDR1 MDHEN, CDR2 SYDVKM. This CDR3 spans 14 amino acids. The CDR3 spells CASSLDGRNYGYTF. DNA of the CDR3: TGTGCCAGCAGTTTAGACGGGCGCAACTATGGCTACACCTTC.